This T cell receptor (beta chain) appears in the sequencing data of a study of graft-versus-host responses after intestinal transplantation. Profiling relied on immunoSEQ multiplex PCR, and the TCRdb table lists in-frame clones only, not all of them. The sample gives roughly 120,000 clones, about 92% of which show up once; roughly 0.23% is in the top ten. Notes on this clone: Its antigen is unidentified.

V was trimmed by 5 bases and J by 6 bases, leaving 8 bases between them. Germline CDR1 and CDR2: SGHVS and FQNEAQ. This CDR3 contains 12 residues. The material sequenced was unstimulated CD4+ T cells sorted from spleen or lymph node cells, taken before transplant. The TCR was taken from a human donor who was the organ donor for an intestinal transplant. The V and J genes are TRBV7-8 and TRBJ2-4; TRBD1 is a possible D gene (5 bases). CDR3 residues: CASSAQGNIQYF. The CDR3 nucleotides read TGTGCCAGCAGCGCCCAGGGAAACATTCAGTACTTC.